These T cell receptor beta chains were read from a single sample in a study of beta chain features in type 1 diabetes. Measured with immunoSEQ multiplex PCR; TCRdb has only the in-frame clones, and not every one. The sample holds over 300,000 clones, approximately 9.9% seen once. The sample taken for sequencing was central memory CD4+ T cells from blood. These receptors all come from a man aged 30 to 39 with type 1 diabetes. CDR3s include the opening cysteine and the closing phenylalanine or tryptophan. A D gene is named only where the DNA matches it firmly. The size of a clone is reported for some rows only, either as once, few or many, or as a class for expanded clones.

d_call: TRBD1; clone_size: .; j_call: TRBJ2-5; v_call: TRBV29-1; cdr3_aa: CSVDGTGGQETQYF; cdr3_nt: TGCAGCGTAGATGGGACAGGGGGCCAAGAGACCCAGTACTTC
d_call: .; clone_size: .; j_call: TRBJ2-2; v_call: TRBV14; cdr3_aa: CASSQHPPPGELFF; cdr3_nt: TGTGCCAGCAGCCAACATCCTCCCCCCGGGGAGCTGTTTTTT
d_call: .; clone_size: few; j_call: TRBJ2-5; v_call: TRBV15; cdr3_aa: CATSSGPQETQYF; cdr3_nt: TGTGCCACCAGCAGCGGGCCTCAAGAGACCCAGTACTTC
d_call: TRBD1; clone_size: .; j_call: TRBJ2-2; v_call: TRBV19; cdr3_aa: CASRPTGQNTGELFF; cdr3_nt: TGTGCCAGTAGACCGACAGGGCAGAACACCGGGGAGCTGTTTTTT
d_call: TRBD2; clone_size: .; j_call: TRBJ2-7; v_call: TRBV7-2; cdr3_aa: CASSLAGLAGDPYEQYF; cdr3_nt: TGTGCCAGCAGCTTAGCAGGACTAGCGGGGGACCCCTACGAGCAGTACTTC
d_call: .; clone_size: few; j_call: TRBJ2-6; v_call: TRBV5-4; cdr3_aa: CASSHPGEGANVLTF; cdr3_nt: TGTGCCAGCAGCCACCCCGGGGAAGGGGCCAACGTCCTGACTTTC
d_call: .; clone_size: .; j_call: TRBJ2-7; v_call: TRBV29-1; cdr3_aa: CSVERRNEQYF; cdr3_nt: TGCAGCGTTGAGCGGCGGAACGAGCAGTACTTC
d_call: .; clone_size: .; j_call: TRBJ1-1; v_call: TRBV7-8; cdr3_aa: CASSPDRSYEAFF; cdr3_nt: TGTGCCAGCAGCCCAGACAGGAGCTATGAAGCTTTCTTT
d_call: .; clone_size: few; j_call: TRBJ1-4; v_call: TRBV28; cdr3_aa: CASRQGGNEKLFF; cdr3_nt: TGTGCCAGCAGGCAGGGAGGTAATGAAAAACTGTTTTTT
d_call: .; clone_size: few; j_call: TRBJ2-2; v_call: TRBV4-1; cdr3_aa: CASSHHSGTGELFF; cdr3_nt: TGCGCCAGCAGCCATCATAGCGGCACCGGGGAGCTGTTTTTT
d_call: TRBD1; clone_size: .; j_call: TRBJ1-2; v_call: TRBV6-6; cdr3_aa: CASRSQQGNYGYTF; cdr3_nt: TGTGCCAGCAGGTCGCAACAGGGGAACTATGGCTACACCTTC
d_call: .; clone_size: .; j_call: TRBJ1-6; v_call: TRBV4-3; cdr3_aa: CASSQEVGTGSLHF; cdr3_nt: TGCGCCAGCAGCCAAGAGGTCGGCACAGGGAGCCTCCACTTT
d_call: .; clone_size: .; j_call: TRBJ2-5; v_call: TRBV6-5; cdr3_aa: CASSPGSGKETQYF; cdr3_nt: TGTGCCAGCAGCCCAGGGAGCGGTAAAGAGACCCAGTACTTC
d_call: TRBD2; clone_size: .; j_call: TRBJ2-2; v_call: TRBV9; cdr3_aa: CASSGSGGAISGELFF; cdr3_nt: TGTGCCAGCAGCGGTAGCGGGGGGGCCATTAGCGGGGAGCTGTTTTTT
d_call: .; clone_size: many; j_call: TRBJ2-3; v_call: TRBV27; cdr3_aa: CASSFRQADTQYF; cdr3_nt: TGTGCCAGCAGTTTCAGACAGGCAGATACGCAGTATTTT
d_call: .; clone_size: few; j_call: TRBJ2-5; v_call: TRBV5-8; cdr3_aa: CASSLARETQYF; cdr3_nt: TGTGCCAGCAGCTTGGCCAGAGAGACCCAGTACTTC
d_call: .; clone_size: many; j_call: TRBJ1-3; v_call: TRBV6-5; cdr3_aa: CASSSKGNTIYF; cdr3_nt: TGTGCCAGCAGTTCCAAGGGAAACACCATATATTTT
d_call: TRBD1; clone_size: .; j_call: TRBJ2-3; v_call: TRBV2; cdr3_aa: CCSTGGEWGDTQYF; cdr3_nt: TGCTGTTCGACAGGGGGCGAGTGGGGAGATACGCAGTATTTT
d_call: .; clone_size: .; j_call: TRBJ1-5; v_call: TRBV2; cdr3_aa: CASSGNVKRGPQHF; cdr3_nt: TGTGCCAGCAGTGGTAATGTCAAAAGAGGGCCCCAGCATTTT
d_call: .; clone_size: many; j_call: TRBJ2-4; v_call: TRBV7-2; cdr3_aa: CASSIGTPGDIQYF; cdr3_nt: TGTGCCAGCAGCATCGGGACTCCAGGGGACATTCAGTACTTC
d_call: .; clone_size: .; j_call: TRBJ2-1; v_call: TRBV21-1; cdr3_aa: CASQTAFLFSYNEQFF; cdr3_nt: TGTGCCAGCCAGACAGCGTTCCTCTTCTCCTACAATGAGCAGTTCTTC
d_call: TRBD1; clone_size: few; j_call: TRBJ1-5; v_call: TRBV19; cdr3_aa: CASRRQGASQPQHF; cdr3_nt: TGTGCCAGTAGGAGACAGGGGGCAAGTCAGCCCCAGCATTTT
d_call: TRBD2; clone_size: .; j_call: TRBJ2-4; v_call: TRBV4-3; cdr3_aa: CASSQERASGGTAKNIQYF; cdr3_nt: TGCGCCAGCAGCCAAGAGAGGGCTAGCGGGGGGACAGCCAAAAACATTCAGTACTTC
d_call: .; clone_size: few; j_call: TRBJ1-1; v_call: TRBV18; cdr3_aa: CASSPRPENTEAFF; cdr3_nt: TGTGCCAGCTCACCACGGCCAGAGAACACTGAAGCTTTCTTT
d_call: TRBD1; clone_size: few; j_call: TRBJ1-4; v_call: TRBV7-9; cdr3_aa: CASSLGQGGTNEKLFF; cdr3_nt: TGTGCCAGCAGCTTAGGACAGGGTGGAACTAATGAAAAACTGTTTTTT
d_call: TRBD1; clone_size: .; j_call: TRBJ1-2; v_call: TRBV18; cdr3_aa: CASSPSQGSYGYTF; cdr3_nt: TGTGCCAGCTCACCTTCACAGGGGTCCTATGGCTACACCTTC
d_call: .; clone_size: .; j_call: TRBJ1-5; v_call: TRBV7-2; cdr3_aa: CASSARGRVDQPQHF; cdr3_nt: TGTGCCAGCAGTGCTCGAGGCAGGGTAGATCAGCCCCAGCATTTT
d_call: .; clone_size: .; j_call: TRBJ2-2; v_call: TRBV27; cdr3_aa: CASRPGANKNTGELFF; cdr3_nt: TGTGCCAGCAGACCCGGGGCCAACAAGAACACCGGGGAGCTGTTTTTT
d_call: .; clone_size: few; j_call: TRBJ1-6; v_call: TRBV6-5; cdr3_aa: CASSTGGGWSPLHF; cdr3_nt: TGTGCCAGCAGTACAGGAGGGGGATGGTCACCCCTCCACTTT
d_call: TRBD1; clone_size: few; j_call: TRBJ2-5; v_call: TRBV9; cdr3_aa: CASSVAPQGEETQYF; cdr3_nt: TGTGCCAGCAGCGTAGCCCCCCAGGGGGAAGAGACCCAGTACTTC
d_call: .; clone_size: few; j_call: TRBJ1-2; v_call: TRBV7-9; cdr3_aa: CASSPTLRTVGGYTF; cdr3_nt: TGTGCCAGCAGCCCGACCCTGAGAACCGTAGGTGGCTACACCTTC
d_call: .; clone_size: .; j_call: TRBJ1-6; v_call: TRBV11-2; cdr3_aa: CASSSRAENSPLHF; cdr3_nt: TGTGCCAGCAGCTCGAGGGCGGAGAATTCACCCCTCCACTTT
d_call: .; clone_size: .; j_call: TRBJ1-2; v_call: TRBV15; cdr3_aa: CATSRDRRGDDYGYTF; cdr3_nt: TGTGCCACCAGCAGAGATCGTAGGGGGGACGACTATGGCTACACCTTC
d_call: .; clone_size: .; j_call: TRBJ2-5; v_call: TRBV10-3; cdr3_aa: CATNPGDPETQYF; cdr3_nt: TGTGCCACCAACCCAGGGGATCCAGAGACCCAGTACTTC
d_call: .; clone_size: few; j_call: TRBJ1-1; v_call: TRBV14; cdr3_aa: CASSHRTGLLGNTEAFF; cdr3_nt: TGTGCCAGCAGCCACCGAACAGGGTTATTAGGGAACACTGAAGCTTTCTTT
d_call: .; clone_size: few; j_call: TRBJ2-5; v_call: TRBV15; cdr3_aa: CATSRDGGEETQYF; cdr3_nt: TGTGCCACCAGCAGAGATGGAGGTGAAGAGACCCAGTACTTC
d_call: .; clone_size: .; j_call: TRBJ2-2; v_call: TRBV7-9; cdr3_aa: CASSIGHQNTGELFF; cdr3_nt: TGTGCCAGCAGTATAGGGCACCAAAACACCGGGGAGCTGTTTTTT
d_call: .; clone_size: many; j_call: TRBJ2-2; v_call: TRBV15; cdr3_aa: CATSRDRGGGELFF; cdr3_nt: TGTGCCACCAGCAGAGACAGGGGCGGCGGGGAGCTGTTTTTT
d_call: .; clone_size: few; j_call: TRBJ2-5; v_call: TRBV28; cdr3_aa: CASSLLGETQYF; cdr3_nt: TGTGCCAGCAGTTTATTAGGAGAGACCCAGTACTTC